Sequencing of this T cell receptor (beta chain) was carried out in a study of blood T cell repertoires in COVID-19. The wider study: Samples of COVID-19 (acute and convalescent) were obtained from the United States, Italy and Spain. PBMCs, B-cell-depleted T cells, or T cells provided the cDNA or gDNA that made up the material.

How the authors handled the data: Using reference gene primer amplification, nucleated cell counts were estimated. Repertoires were generated with immunoSEQ multiplex PCR, while TCRdb's copy carries only in-frame clones and drops some. The V and J calls and the clone size are those of that table, but D and trimming were determined from the DNA. This sample has around 340,000 clones, with around 80% found just once. Per germline, CDR1 LGHNA and CDR2 YSLEER. The CDR3 is 16 residues long. Trimming cost V 0 bases and J 7 bases; bases outside gene matches: 8. V is TRBV4-3 and J is TRBJ1-4; 7 nucleotides align to TRBD1. The sequenced sample was peripheral blood. This clonotype was sampled from a man younger than 40 with active or convalescent COVID-19. The CDR3 bases are TGCGCCAGCAGCCAAGACTCGACAGGGCAGGGTGAAAAACTGTTTTTT. Translated: CASSQDSTGQGEKLFF.